The clone carrying this T cell receptor beta chain was seen ten or more times. The antigen is undetermined. The data are from a study of T cells after posttransplantation cyclophosphamide. Whole-study results and caveats: Recipient CMV seropositivity and CMV reactivation strongly tracked TRB clonality. Skin or GI-infiltrating T cells shared few TRB sequences with blood. Donor CD8+ memory clones often dominated recipient blood repertoires at later times.

The method was immunoSEQ multiplex PCR; TCRdb's version includes in-frame clones alone and lacks a portion of them. This sample has 2,000 to 3,000 clones, each found more than once. Busulfan-fludarabine conditioning, marrow transplant, and cyclophosphamide on days +3 and +4 were administered. V was pared by 1 base and J by 7 bases, with 9 bases of the junction left unmatched. Germline CDR1 reads SGHNT; CDR2 reads YYREEE (reference sequence). CDR3 length equals 15 residues. The rearrangement uses TRBV5-4 and TRBJ1-2, with 8 bases aligning to TRBD1. The source is a female patient aged 50-59 years who received an allogeneic stem cell transplant from a related donor, was CMV-positive, and had no GVHD. Some T cells may be provided by the graft donor. The sample consisted of PBMCs, taken 32 days after allogeneic stem cell transplant with posttransplant cyclophosphamide. CDR3 region: CASSLIGQGEIGYTF. CDR3 DNA sequence: TGTGCCAGCAGCTTGATAGGACAGGGCGAGATTGGCTACACCTTC.